This TCR beta chain is drawn from a study of patients and donors after allogeneic stem cell transplantation. Via MiXCR, TCRdb re-called the RT-PCR reads, giving one row per CDR3 protein. The data contain roughly 960,000 distinct CDR3 sequences, more than 15% of them seen just once; the ten biggest clones take up roughly 6%. The germline V gene encodes CDR1 SGHDT and CDR2 YYEEEE. Trimming took off 5 bases at V and 7 bases at J, with 19 bases between the two ends. This CDR3 is 16 amino acids long. This clonotype was observed a few times. The specimen sequenced was blood, either unsorted or a sorted T cell fraction (not recorded which). The genes are TRBV5-6 and TRBJ1-6, with D possibly being TRBD1 (5 bases). The receptor was isolated from a human donor who was either an allogeneic HSCT recipient or a stem cell or donor lymphocyte infusion donor (not recorded which). It is not recorded whose cells these are; they may come from a transplant donor. The CDR3 nucleotides read TGTGCCAGCAGATCCGGGACCCCGAAGGCGAATTCACCCCTCCACTTT. It yields the protein CASRSGTPKANSPLHF.